The clone carrying this T cell receptor (beta chain) has a handful of counts. Its antigen is undetermined. The sample originates from a study of post-analysis software for immune sequencing data. Study at large: Included among the disease courses, which were recorded for the cohort, were relapsing-remitting, secondary progressive and progressive-relapsing multiple sclerosis.

Germline CDR1 and CDR2: SGDLS and YYNGEE. The CDR3 has 15 residues. Between the trimmed V and J ends, which lost 3 bases and 5 bases, there was a span of 17 bases. The authors incorporated unique molecular identifiers into the TCR beta cDNA libraries. A population of about 0.95 to 10 million T cells gave rise to roughly 0.5 million cDNA molecules. TCRdb re-derived calls from the PCR reads in MiXCR, one entry per CDR3 protein. The sample records around 770,000 distinct CDR3 sequences, 46% being singletons. Study-wide points: Significantly lower normalized Chao1 diversity was seen in multiple sclerosis patients than in controls. TRBV5-6, TRBV5-1 and TRBV20-1 belonged to a set of roughly 5 TRBV segments that were more frequent in patients than controls. Samples sharing a preparation batch grouped tightly together when assessed by F measure.

The genes are TRBV9 and TRBJ1-2; D ambiguous. Sequencing was carried out using blood. The sequence derives from a girl aged 10 to 17 with multiple sclerosis. For the CDR3, the DNA is TGTGCCAGCAGCGCCGACCCCGGCCGCAGTTATGGCTACACCTTC. It specifies CASSADPGRSYGYTF. Variable domain in full (rest from reference TRBV9 and TRBJ1-2): DSGVTQTPKHLITATGQRVTLRCSPRSGDLSVYWYQQSLDQGLQFLIQYYNGEERAKGNILERFSAQQFPDLHSELNLSSLELGDSALYFCASSADPGRSYGYTFGSGTRLTVV.